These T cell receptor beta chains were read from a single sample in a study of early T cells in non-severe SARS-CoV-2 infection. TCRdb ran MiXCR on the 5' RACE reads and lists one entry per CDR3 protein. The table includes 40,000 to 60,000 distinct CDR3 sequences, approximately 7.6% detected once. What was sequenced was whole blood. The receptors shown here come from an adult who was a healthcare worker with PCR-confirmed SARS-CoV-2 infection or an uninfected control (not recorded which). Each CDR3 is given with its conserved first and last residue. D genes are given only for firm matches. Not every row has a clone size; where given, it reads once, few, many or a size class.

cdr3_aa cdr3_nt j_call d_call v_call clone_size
CASSYVGGGDTQYF TGTGCCAGCAGTTACGTGGGCGGTGGAGATACGCAGTATTTT TRBJ2-3 - TRBV6-6 many
CASSERTSGGALFYEQYF TGTGCCAGCAGTGAAAGGACTAGCGGGGGGGCCCTATTTTACGAGCAGTACTTC TRBJ2-7 TRBD2 TRBV28 many
CARKGNYGYTF TGTGCCAGAAAAGGGAACTATGGCTACACCTTC TRBJ1-2 - TRBV2 many
CASSPAGTSGGLAKNIQYF TGTGCCAGTAGTCCCGCCGGGACTAGCGGGGGCCTAGCCAAAAACATTCAGTACTTC TRBJ2-4 TRBD2 TRBV19 -
CASSLSRRDSPLHF TGTGCCAGCAGCTTGTCCCGACGAGATTCACCCCTCCACTTT TRBJ1-6 - TRBV5-6 -
CASSQDLRRGGIDTQYF TGCGCCAGCAGCCAAGATCTAAGGCGGGGGGGGATAGATACGCAGTATTTT TRBJ2-3 TRBD2 TRBV4-1 -
CSVDCGRRNSPLHF TGCAGCGTTGACTGCGGACGGCGAAATTCACCCCTCCACTTT TRBJ1-6 - TRBV29-1 many
CASSLVSYTDTQYF TGTGCCAGCAGCTTAGTGAGTTACACAGATACGCAGTATTTT TRBJ2-3 - TRBV7-2 few
CASSLKYQGSLNYGYTF TGTGCCAGCAGCTTGAAGTATCAGGGCAGCTTGAACTATGGCTACACCTTC TRBJ1-2 - TRBV5-6 many
CASSQEGGTVSYEQYF TGCGCCAGCAGCCAAGAGGGCGGGACTGTATCCTACGAGCAGTACTTC TRBJ2-7 - TRBV4-1 -
CASSLSGDTYEQYF TGTGCCAGCAGCCTTAGTGGGGACACCTACGAGCAGTACTTC TRBJ2-7 - TRBV2 many
CSARARTSGITDTQYF TGCAGTGCTAGAGCCCGGACTAGCGGGATCACAGATACGCAGTATTTT TRBJ2-3 TRBD2 TRBV20-1 many
CASSPQGLNTEAFF TGTGCCAGCTCACCACAGGGGTTGAACACTGAAGCTTTCTTT TRBJ1-1 - TRBV18 few
CASSLLGQGVPNEQFF TGTGCCAGCAGCTTACTGGGACAGGGGGTCCCCAATGAGCAGTTCTTC TRBJ2-1 TRBD1 TRBV5-5 few
CASKTEGHARNEKLFF TGTGCCAGCAAGACCGAGGGGCATGCTCGGAATGAAAAACTGTTTTTT TRBJ1-4 - TRBV28 few
CASSSRTSPGTNEQFF TGTGCCAGCAGTTCTCGGACTAGCCCAGGGACAAATGAGCAGTTCTTC TRBJ2-1 TRBD2 TRBV12-3/TRBV12-4 -
CASSRDRGGTEAFF TGTGCCAGCAGCAGGGACAGGGGTGGCACTGAAGCTTTCTTT TRBJ1-1 TRBD1 TRBV6-4 many
CASSQGRGPQPQHF TGTGCCAGCAGCCAAGGCAGGGGGCCACAGCCCCAGCATTTT TRBJ1-5 TRBD1 TRBV3-1 many
CASSYSEASGNTIYF TGTGCCAGCAGTTACTCGGAGGCTTCTGGAAACACCATATATTTT TRBJ1-3 - TRBV6-6 many
CASSTQRNFWNTEAFF TGTGCCAGCAGCACCCAGAGGAACTTTTGGAACACTGAAGCTTTCTTT TRBJ1-1 - TRBV21-1 -
CASSLGGGSSYEQYF TGTGCCAGCAGTTTAGGAGGGGGGAGCTCCTACGAGCAGTACTTC TRBJ2-7 - TRBV12-3/TRBV12-4 -
CASQKNTGELFF TGTGCCAGCCAGAAGAACACCGGGGAGCTGTTTTTT TRBJ2-2 - TRBV6-2/TRBV6-3 many
CSDFRQDQQETQYF TGCAGCGACTTCAGACAGGACCAACAAGAGACCCAGTACTTC TRBJ2-5 - TRBV29-1 many
CASSLRQTNTGELFF TGTGCCAGCAGCTTGAGACAGACAAACACCGGGGAGCTGTTTTTT TRBJ2-2 - TRBV7-2 -
CSARGDTGGEAFF TGCAGTGCTAGAGGGGACACAGGGGGAGAAGCTTTCTTT TRBJ1-1 TRBD1 TRBV20-1 many
CASSLGLDPDTQYF TGTGCCAGCAGCTTAGGGCTAGACCCAGATACGCAGTATTTT TRBJ2-3 - TRBV7-9 many
CSTFSRGGETQYF TGCAGTACCTTTTCACGGGGCGGAGAGACCCAGTACTTC TRBJ2-5 - TRBV20-1 many
CASSQKTGNTGELFF TGTGCCAGCAGCCAAAAGACAGGGAACACCGGGGAGCTGTTTTTT TRBJ2-2 - TRBV3-1 many
CASSTRGDSPLHF TGCGCCAGCAGCACAAGGGGGGATTCACCCCTCCACTTT TRBJ1-6 - TRBV5-1 -
CASSPDRVGAFF TGTGCCAGCAGTCCCGACAGGGTGGGGGCTTTCTTT TRBJ1-1 TRBD1 TRBV27 few